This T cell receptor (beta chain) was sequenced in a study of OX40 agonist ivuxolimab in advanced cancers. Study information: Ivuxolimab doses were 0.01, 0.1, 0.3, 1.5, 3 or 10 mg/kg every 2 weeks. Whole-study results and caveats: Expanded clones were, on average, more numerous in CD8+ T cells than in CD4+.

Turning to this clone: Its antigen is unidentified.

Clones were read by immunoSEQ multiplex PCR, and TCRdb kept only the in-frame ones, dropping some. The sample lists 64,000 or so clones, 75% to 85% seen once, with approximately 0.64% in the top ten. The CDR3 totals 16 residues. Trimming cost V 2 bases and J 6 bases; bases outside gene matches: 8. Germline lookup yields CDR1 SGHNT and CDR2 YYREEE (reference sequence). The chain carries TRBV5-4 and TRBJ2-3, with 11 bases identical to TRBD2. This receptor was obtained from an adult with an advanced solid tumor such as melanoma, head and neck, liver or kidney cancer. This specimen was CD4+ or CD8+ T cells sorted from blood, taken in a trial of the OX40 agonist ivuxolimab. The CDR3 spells CASSFSGGAVGDTQYF. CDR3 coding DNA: TGTGCCAGCAGCTTTAGCGGGGGGGCCGTTGGGGATACGCAGTATTTT.